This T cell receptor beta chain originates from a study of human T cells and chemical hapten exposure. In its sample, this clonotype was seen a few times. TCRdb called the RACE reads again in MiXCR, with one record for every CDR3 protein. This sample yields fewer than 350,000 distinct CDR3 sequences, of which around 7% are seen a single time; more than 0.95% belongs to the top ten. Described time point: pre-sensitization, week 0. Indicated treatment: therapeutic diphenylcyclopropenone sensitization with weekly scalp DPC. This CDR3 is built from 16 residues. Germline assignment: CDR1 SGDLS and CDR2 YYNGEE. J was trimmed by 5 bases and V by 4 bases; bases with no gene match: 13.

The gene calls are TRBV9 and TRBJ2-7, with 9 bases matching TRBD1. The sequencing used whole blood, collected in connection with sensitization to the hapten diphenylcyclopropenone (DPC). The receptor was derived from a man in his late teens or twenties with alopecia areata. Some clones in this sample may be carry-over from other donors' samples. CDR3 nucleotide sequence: TGTGCCAGCAGCCTTAACCCGGGACAGGGTGGCCACGAGCAGTACTTC. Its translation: CASSLNPGQGGHEQYF.